A single sample is the source of the 6 T cell receptor beta chains below, sequenced in a study of CD8+ T cells in alopecia areata. Reverse transcribed after extraction, RNA yielded cDNA as the sequencing template. Measured with immunoSEQ multiplex PCR; TCRdb has only the in-frame clones, and not every one. The sample lists about 150,000 clones, roughly 44% occurring once. The specimen sequenced was CD4+ T cells sorted from blood. These receptors all stem from a human donor with alopecia areata.

This clone was found a few times. The chain couples TRBV29-1 to TRBJ2-5, with D unclear. Germline V gene sequence: CDR1 SQVTM, CDR2 ANQGSEA. The ends were cut back, 2 bases at V and 0 bases at J, with 4 bases in the middle. The CDR3 extends over 12 amino acids. As DNA, the CDR3 is TGCAGCGTTGAATTGAACCAAGAGACCCAGTACTTC. Translation: CSVELNQETQYF.

The chain links TRBV29-1 to TRBJ2-1; 9 bases fit TRBD2. J lost 4 bases, V lost 3 bases, and 10 bases had no gene match. Looked up from germline, CDR1 is SQVTM and CDR2 is ANQGSEA. The CDR3 covers 16 residues. CDR3 sequence reads: CSVDLRLAGLYNEQFF. The CDR3 DNA reads TGCAGCGTTGATTTACGGCTAGCGGGGCTATACAATGAGCAGTTCTTC.

This sequence joins TRBV18 and TRBJ2-3, with 11 bases fitting TRBD2. The J segment lost 2 bases and the V segment lost 6 bases, leaving 13 bases of the junction unmatched. In germline, CDR1 is KGHSH, CDR2 LQKENI. The CDR3 spans 18 residues. CDR3 coding DNA: TGTGCCAGCTCGCCAACCGGGACTAGCGGAGTCAACACAGATACGCAGTATTTT. Protein product: CASSPTGTSGVNTDTQYF.

The table lists this clone with a count of one. The chain carries TRBV20-1 and TRBJ2-3; D remains unclear. Germline V gene sequence: CDR1 DFQATT, CDR2 SNEGSKA (reference sequence). V was clipped by 6 bases and J by 2 bases, with 6 bases between them. The CDR3 loop spans 11 amino acids. CDR3 loop: CSAPYTDTQYF. As DNA, the CDR3 is TGCAGTGCCCCATACACAGATACGCAGTATTTT.

This clone has only a few counts. This rearrangement joins TRBV19 to TRBJ1-2, with D uncertain. This CDR3 has 16 residues. V gave up 3 bases and J gave up 7 bases, with 21 bases separating them. CDR1 is LNHDA, CDR2 SQIVND, per germline (reference sequence). The CDR3 here is CASSMTIIGRSGGYTF. The CDR3, as DNA: TGTGCCAGTAGTATGACCATTATCGGTCGCTCCGGTGGCTACACCTTC.

This rearrangement joins TRBV18 to TRBJ1-1; the match to TRBD1 covers 7 bases. Germline assignment: CDR1 KGHSH and CDR2 LQKENI. With V trimmed by 4 bases and J by 6 bases, 8 bases remained unmatched. The CDR3 has 14 amino acids. This chain's CDR3 is CASSLKTGKAEAFF. DNA of the CDR3: TGTGCCAGCTCACTAAAGACAGGGAAGGCTGAAGCTTTCTTT.